This T cell receptor beta chain was sequenced for a study of blood T cell repertoires in COVID-19. Background on the study: Sites across the United States, Italy and Spain contributed samples from acute and convalescent COVID-19. From T cells, B-cell-depleted T cells, or PBMCs came the material, which was cDNA or gDNA.

TCRdb keeps only in-frame clones here, not all; method: immunoSEQ multiplex PCR. The sample consists of some 35,000 clones, approximately 80% of them appearing once. The length of the CDR3 is 15 residues. V gave up 8 bases and J gave up 4 bases; unmatched junction bases: 9. Germline loops: CDR1 LGHNT, CDR2 FRNRAP. V gene TRBV12-5 combines with J gene TRBJ2-2; 8 positions match TRBD1. The sequencing sample was made of peripheral blood. This sequence originates from a man at least 80 years old with acute or convalescent COVID-19. CDR3 in amino acids: CASSRQGRGTGELFF. CDR3 nucleotides: TGTGCTAGTTCTAGACAGGGGCGAGGCACCGGGGAGCTGTTTTTT.